A single sample gave rise to the 16 T cell receptor beta chains below, sequenced in a study of blood T cell repertoires in COVID-19. Using immunoSEQ multiplex PCR, the repertoire was profiled, and TCRdb retains in-frame clones only, with some absent. The sample contains roughly 230,000 clones, approximately 84% of which appear only once. The sample consisted of peripheral blood. These receptors came from a man in his fifties with acute or convalescent COVID-19.

There are a few counts of this clone. The V gene is TRBV21-1, the J gene TRBJ1-2; the table's D call, TRBD1, has no DNA check behind it. TRBV21-1 is a recognized pseudogene. CDR3 size: 17 residues. In nucleotides, the CDR3 is TGTGCCAGCAGTATAACCTTTGACAGGGGAGGTAACTATGGCTACACCTTC. It is translated as CASSITFDRGGNYGYTF.

The chain couples TRBV7-6 to TRBJ2-2; D ambiguous. The CDR3 is 13 amino acids. V was clipped by 1 base and J by 4 bases, with 4 bases between them. Looked up from germline, CDR1 is SGHVS and CDR2 is FNYEAQ. The CDR3 loop is CASSLGSTGELFF. For the CDR3, the DNA is TGTGCCAGCAGCTTAGGGAGCACCGGGGAGCTGTTTTTT.

The CDR3 nucleotides read TGTGCCAGCAGCCCTTATGGGCTGGAGCGGGAGGGCCTTTACGAGCAGTACTTC. Encoded protein: CASSPYGLEREGLYEQYF. This chain joins TRBV9 and TRBJ2-7; 10 bases line up with TRBD2. This CDR3 has 18 residues. Germline values: CDR1 SGDLS, CDR2 YYNGEE. V shed 4 bases, J shed 4 bases, and the junction held 17 bases outside the gene matches.

The chain combines TRBV28 with TRBJ2-7, with a possible D match to TRBD2 (6 bases). Germline CDR1 is MDHEN and CDR2 is SYDVKM. Between the trimmed V and J ends, which lost 5 bases and 3 bases, there was a span of 11 bases. This CDR3 has 13 amino acids. CDR3 nucleotides: TGTGCCAGCAGTCCGCGGGGCCACTACGAGCAGTACTTC. Translating gives CASSPRGHYEQYF.

This clone has just one count. The chain links TRBV6-5 to TRBJ1-2; possible D gene TRBD1, 6 bases. Trimming cost V 6 bases and J 2 bases, with 13 bases left between them. This CDR3 spans 14 amino acids. Germline V lookup: CDR1 MNHEY, CDR2 SVGAGI. The CDR3 DNA reads TGTGCCAGCAGCTACAGGACAGAAAACTATGGCTACACCTTC. This gives the protein CASSYRTENYGYTF.

The table lists this clone with a few counts. The chain has TRBV20-1 and TRBJ1-3; TRBD1 might be the D (5 bases). V was cut by 3 bases and J by 7 bases, with 13 bases left in between. The CDR3 is made up of 13 amino acids. CDR1 and CDR2 from the germline V gene are DFQATT and SNEGSKA (reference sequence). The CDR3 DNA is TGCAGTGCTAGTGGGGCCGGTGGGAACACCATATATTTT. Translated, it gives CSASGAGGNTIYF.

The genes are TRBV6-5 and TRBJ2-7; TRBD1 matches 8 bases. The V and J ends lost 4 bases and 9 bases, in that order; junction bases with no gene match: 8. The CDR3 covers 13 residues. The V gene's germline CDR1 is MNHEY and CDR2 SVGAGI. The CDR3 DNA sequence: TGTGCCAGCAGTTCTCAGGGACAGGACAGGCAGTACTTC. Translating gives CASSSQGQDRQYF.

J is TRBJ1-2 and V is TRBV7-9; D not resolved. Germline V gene lookup returns CDR1 SEHNR and CDR2 FQNEAQ (reference sequence). V shed 5 bases and J shed 0 bases, with 7 bases lying between them. This CDR3 contains 13 residues. The CDR3 sequence is CASSRVANYGYTF. The CDR3 coding sequence is TGTGCCAGCAGCCGCGTGGCTAACTATGGCTACACCTTC.

The J gene is TRBJ1-2, the V gene TRBV6-5; no clear D. Germline loops: CDR1 MNHEY, CDR2 SVGAGI. V was shortened by 0 bases and J by 6 bases, with 11 bases between the two germline ends. The CDR3 covers 14 residues. CDR3 nucleotide sequence: TGTGCCAGCAGTTACTCGATCCGAGGGAATGGCTACACCTTC. Encoded protein: CASSYSIRGNGYTF.

The J gene is TRBJ1-1, the V gene TRBV7-2; 9 bases line up with TRBD1. Germline-derived CDR1 and CDR2 are SGHTA and FQGNSA. The length of the CDR3 is 15 residues. J was trimmed by 5 bases and V by 2 bases; bases with no gene match: 6. Written as DNA, the CDR3 is TGTGCCAGCAGCTTAATGGGGACAGGGCGAACTGAAGCTTTCTTT. Translation: CASSLMGTGRTEAFF.

The J gene is TRBJ1-5, the V gene TRBV10-2; 9 bases fit TRBD1. Trimming at V came to 1 base and at J to 7 bases, leaving 8 bases not matched to a gene. The CDR3 consists of 16 residues. The germline V gene encodes CDR1 WSHSY and CDR2 SAAADI. CDR3 protein: CASSELTDRGYQPQHF. DNA for the CDR3: TGCGCCAGCAGTGAGTTAACGGACAGGGGATACCAGCCCCAGCATTTT.

The chain uses TRBV9 and TRBJ1-4; no definite D call. Germline V gives CDR1 SGDLS, CDR2 YYNGEE. V lost 1 base and J lost 11, with 15 bases in between. CDR3 length: 14 amino acids. The DNA of the CDR3 is TGTGCCAGCAGCGTAAAGGAGGCGGGCCCTAAACTGTTTTTT. Protein: CASSVKEAGPKLFF.

This chain uses TRBV15 with TRBJ1-2, with D possibly being TRBD1 (5 bases). The CDR3 has 14 amino acids. The V end lost 4 bases, the J end lost 2 bases, and 11 bases lay between the germline ends. Germline assignment: CDR1 LNHNV and CDR2 YYDKDF (reference sequence). The CDR3 protein is CATSIDRGNYGYTF. The CDR3 nucleotides read TGTGCCACCAGCATTGACAGAGGAAACTATGGCTACACCTTC.

The CDR3: CASSLAVSNTGELFF. The CDR3 DNA is TGCGCCAGCAGCTTGGCGGTTTCGAACACCGGGGAGCTGTTTTTT. V usage is TRBV5-1 and J usage is TRBJ2-2; no firm D call. Between the trimmed V and J ends, which lost 0 bases and 0 bases, there was a span of 6 bases. Per the germline V gene, CDR1 is SGHRS and CDR2 is YFSETQ. This CDR3 has 15 amino acids. Together with reference TRBV5-1 and TRBJ2-2, the CDR3 gives the full variable domain: KAGVTQTPRYLIKTRGQQVTLSCSPISGHRSVSWYQQTPGQGLQFLFEYFSETQRNKGNFPGRFSGRQFSNSRSEMNVSTLELGDSALYLCASSLAVSNTGELFFGEGSRLTVL.

Comment on this clone: Other DNA sequences within the sample encode an identical CDR3. The chain recombines TRBV9 with TRBJ2-7, with TRBD1 matching over 7 bases. CDR3 length: 14 residues. Looked up from germline, CDR1 is SGDLS and CDR2 is YYNGEE. V dropped 0 bases and J dropped 3; count of bases not matched to a gene: 3. In DNA form, the CDR3 reads TGTGCCAGCAGCGTAGGACAGGGTGGCTACGAGCAGTACTTC. This encodes CASSVGQGGYEQYF.

The J gene is TRBJ2-3, the V gene TRBV7-2; TRBD1 aligns across 7 bases. Unmatched junction bases numbered 10, after V lost 1 base and J lost 0 bases. The CDR3 is made up of 18 amino acids. In germline, CDR1 is SGHTA, CDR2 FQGNSA. CDR3 loop: CASSLEAGTDTSTDTQYF. The CDR3 DNA follows: TGTGCCAGCAGCTTAGAAGCCGGGACAGACACTAGCACAGATACGCAGTATTTT. The complete variable domain, with remaining parts taken from reference TRBV7-2 and TRBJ2-3, reads GAGVSQSPSNKVTEKGKDVELRCDPISGHTALYWYRQSLGQGLEFLIYFQGNSAPDKSGLPSDRFSAERTGGSVSTLTIQRTQQEDSAVYLCASSLEAGTDTSTDTQYFGPGTRLTVL.